This T cell receptor (beta chain) is from a study of post-analysis software for immune sequencing data. Turning to the study itself: Relapsing-remitting, secondary progressive and progressive-relapsing multiple sclerosis courses were included.

Overall study findings and caveats: With TRBV5-6, TRBV5-1 and TRBV20-1 included, about five TRBV segments were more frequent in patients than in controls. Controls showed significantly higher normalized Chao1 diversity than did multiple sclerosis patients. F measure grouped same-batch samples tightly together.

Germline trimming cut 9 bases from V and 3 bases from J; bases unmatched to any gene: 6. Germline CDR1 reads SGHRS; CDR2 reads YFSETQ. There are 13 residues in the CDR3. The TCR beta cDNA libraries contained unique molecular identifiers. Input amounts of about 0.85 to 11 million T cells were used. These gave around 500,000 cDNA molecules, so each molecule approximated one T cell. MiXCR, run by TCRdb on the PCR reads, gives a single entry per CDR3 protein. In the table there are about 460,000 distinct CDR3 sequences, approximately 46% of which are singletons. Details on this clonotype: As yet, its antigen is unknown.

This chain connects TRBV5-1 to TRBJ2-5; TRBD1 aligns across 9 bases. The sequencing sample was made of blood. The receptor comes from a girl between 5 and 17 years old with multiple sclerosis. CDR3 sequence reads: CANRGLEEETQYF. Here the CDR3 DNA reads TGCGCCAACAGGGGGCTAGAGGAAGAGACCCAGTACTTC.